This T cell receptor (beta chain) was recovered during a study of blood T cell repertoires in COVID-19. Study at large: Nucleic acid was either cDNA or gDNA, and it came from T cells, B-cell-depleted T cells, or PBMCs.

In germline, CDR1 is SGHNT, CDR2 YYREEE (reference sequence). The V gene lost 4 bases and the J gene lost 0 bases, with 5 bases spanning the gap. The CDR3 is 13 amino acids. This study enrolled people aged 18 to 89 from about two dozen US geographic areas. Original analysis: Counts of nucleated cells, estimated from reference gene primer amplification, were obtained. Libraries were prepared by immunoSEQ multiplex PCR; TCRdb keeps only in-frame clonotypes and omits some of them. V and J calls and clone size are as listed in that table; D and trimming were resolved from the DNA. This table has a few hundred thousand clones, over 75% appearing once.

Sequences were obtained from PBMCs or T cells enriched from blood (not recorded which). The source is a man in his thirties or forties who had recovered from COVID-19. The V gene is TRBV5-4, the J gene TRBJ1-3; D gene uncertain. The CDR3 region has the DNA TGTGCCAGCAGCCCAGACTCTGGAAACACCATATATTTT. Protein: CASSPDSGNTIYF.